The next 7 T cell receptor beta chains were all read from a single sample in a study of vaccination effects on CD4 cells after COVID-19. No antigen has been assigned to these receptors. Sequencing was performed with immunoSEQ multiplex PCR; in TCRdb, only in-frame clones are kept and a portion is missing. The table shows some 22,000 clones, with about 69% occurring only once. Viral peptide pool expansion of antigen-specific CD4+ T cells preceded sequencing in the ViraFEST assay. Between days 10 and 11 of culture, CD4+ T cells were separated out. Vaccinated recipients, who were negative for nucleocapsid antibodies, had no history of SARS-CoV-2 infection. Sequencing used CD4+ T cells from PBMCs cultured with HCoV-NL63 spike peptides, obtained before COVID-19 vaccination. Receptors originate from a human donor who received a COVID-19 vaccine.

V gene TRBV4-2 combines with J gene TRBJ2-7, with D possibly being TRBD1 (6 bases). This CDR3 spans 16 amino acids. CDR1 and CDR2 from the germline V gene are LGHNA and YNFKEQ. With 1 base removed from V and 4 bases from J, the gap between germline ends came to 17 bases. Written as DNA, the CDR3 is TGTGCCAGCAGCCAAGTTAGGGCCAGGGGTCATTACGAGCAGTACTTC. Residues: CASSQVRARGHYEQYF.

V is TRBV5-8 and J is TRBJ2-1; 10 bases agree with TRBD2. The V gene end was trimmed by 5 bases and the J gene end by 4 bases; junction bases not matched to a gene: 9. CDR3 length: 16 amino acids. The germline V gene encodes CDR1 SGHTS and CDR2 YDEGEE. DNA of the CDR3: TGTGCCAGCAGGTCTGCTGGACTAGCGGAATACAATGAGCAGTTCTTC. It yields the protein CASRSAGLAEYNEQFF.

CDR3 nucleotides: TGTGCCAGCAGCTTGGGGGAAGGGGCCTACGAGCAGTACTTC. Its protein product is CASSLGEGAYEQYF. The V gene is TRBV7-2, the J gene TRBJ2-7; D is perhaps TRBD1 or TRBD2 (5 bases each). The CDR3 has 14 residues. The germline V gene has CDR1 SGHTA and CDR2 FQGNSA. V lost 3 bases and J 2 bases, leaving 11 bases between the germline ends.

V is TRBV5-4 and J is TRBJ2-1; D unresolved. Trimming removed 3 bases at V and 1 base at J, with 11 bases between. Per germline, CDR1 SGHNT and CDR2 YYREEE (reference sequence). This CDR3 is 15 amino acids long. CDR3 bases: TGTGCCAGCAGCTCCGGGCAGACTTCCTACAATGAGCAGTTCTTC. Encoded protein: CASSSGQTSYNEQFF. Filled out from reference TRBV5-4 and TRBJ2-1, the complete variable domain reads ETGVTQSPTHLIKTRGQQVTLRCSSQSGHNTVSWYQQALGQGPQFIFQYYREEENGRGNFPPRFSGLQFPNYSSELNVNALELDDSALYLCASSSGQTSYNEQFFGPGTRLTVL.

This clone was counted between two and nine times. The chain joins TRBV11-2 to TRBJ1-6; the match to TRBD1 covers 8 bases. The germline CDR1 and CDR2 sequences are SGHAT and FQNNGV. Trimming took 4 bases from V and 4 from J; bases not matched to a gene: 6. This CDR3 spans 16 amino acids. The CDR3 region has the DNA TGTGCCAGCAGCTCCCCCCAGGGGGCTTATAATTCACCCCTCCACTTT. Encoded protein: CASSSPQGAYNSPLHF.

This clone was seen more than once but under ten times. This chain links TRBV5-1 with TRBJ2-7, with 10 bases matching TRBD1. The trim removed 4 bases at V and 3 bases at J, leaving 4 bases unmatched. From germline, CDR1 is SGHRS and CDR2 YFSETQ. The CDR3 has 14 residues. The CDR3 nucleotides read TGCGCCAGCAGCGGGGGACAGGGGTACTACGAGCAGTACTTC. The encoded protein is CASSGGQGYYEQYF.

The sample holds a few counts of this clone. The rearrangement joins TRBV15 to TRBJ2-7; TRBD2 agrees at 9 bases. Trimming cost V 0 bases and J 4 bases; bases outside gene matches: 16. Germline CDR1 and CDR2: LNHNV and YYDKDF (reference sequence). The CDR3 loop spans 19 amino acids. The DNA of the CDR3 is TGTGCCACCAGCAGAGATTTGGGGGGTGGTAGCGGGAGTGTGTACGAGCAGTACTTC. The encoded protein is CATSRDLGGGSGSVYEQYF.